Below are 4 T cell receptor beta chains sequenced from a single sample in a study of blood T cell repertoires in COVID-19. TCRdb keeps only in-frame clones here, not all; method: immunoSEQ multiplex PCR. The sample contains around 150,000 clones, approximately 87% of which appear only once. The specimen sequenced was peripheral blood. These TCRs come from a woman aged 40-49 years with acute or convalescent COVID-19.

The chain joins TRBV28 to TRBJ1-2, with D perhaps TRBD1 (5 bases). Germline CDR1 and CDR2: MDHEN and SYDVKM. The CDR3 is 14 amino acids. V was pared by 5 bases and J by 4 bases, with 14 bases between. The CDR3 nucleotides read TGTGCCAGCAGTGGATCGACAGACCTCTATGGCTACACCTTC. It specifies CASSGSTDLYGYTF.

In this sample, this clone turned up once. J is TRBJ2-2 and V is TRBV14; D not certain. This CDR3 has 15 amino acids. V was cut by 4 bases and J by 2 bases, with 11 bases left in between. From germline, CDR1 is SGHDN and CDR2 FVKESK. CDR3 nucleotides: TGTGCCAGCAGCCCCACAGAGTTCAACACCGGGGAGCTGTTTTTT. Translating gives CASSPTEFNTGELFF.

This sequence joins TRBV4-3 and TRBJ2-1; 11 bases line up with TRBD2. This CDR3 is built from 17 residues. Germline lookup yields CDR1 LGHNA and CDR2 YSLEER. Trimming cost V 4 bases and J 9 bases; bases outside gene matches: 14. The CDR3 DNA sequence: TGCGCCAGCAGCCGGAGCGGGGTCCTAGCGGGAGGAACTGAGCAGTTCTTC. Translating it yields CASSRSGVLAGGTEQFF.

The chain carries TRBV27 and TRBJ1-2, with D possibly TRBD1 on 6 matching bases. V lost 4 bases to trimming and J lost 6 bases, with 15 bases between them. In germline, CDR1 is MNHEY, CDR2 SMNVEV (reference sequence). The CDR3 is 14 residues long. CDR3 nucleotide sequence: TGTGCCAGCAGTTCACAGGGATCGTTGAATGGCTACACCTTC. Translation gives CASSSQGSLNGYTF.